This TCR beta chain originates from a study of blood T cells in healthy people across ages. Worth noting for this clonotype: Its antigen is not identified.

Combining a sample-barcoded 5' primer with a J-beta primer mix, a second PCR ran for roughly 7 to 12 cycles. TCRdb ran MiXCR on the 5' RACE reads and lists one entry per CDR3 protein. The profile shows roughly 1,100,000 distinct CDR3 sequences, about 23% of them singletons. Study conclusions and caveats: Estimated diversity, derived from one million T cells, was regarded as an underestimate.

These sequences were also reported in another study, on T cells of mothers and their children. Per that study: Three healthy Caucasian mothers gave samples, and so did their six children. A second PCR was performed with the M1S primer. This primer added sample barcodes and 2-4 random nucleotides. It was related mother-child pairs that showed slightly higher overlap than unrelated pairs, without reaching significance.

Sequencing was carried out using blood. This TCR was recovered from a girl aged 2 to 10 in good health.

CDR3 DNA sequence: TGTGCCAGCAGTTGGGAGCTAGCGGGGGGGAGGGAGCAGTACTTC. It yields the protein CASSWELAGGREQYF. The gene calls are TRBV6-6 and TRBJ2-7, with 12 bases aligning to TRBD2. The V gene's germline CDR1 is MNHNY and CDR2 SVGAGI (reference sequence). The J segment lost 7 bases and the V segment lost 4 bases, leaving 8 bases of the junction unmatched. This CDR3 comprises 15 residues.